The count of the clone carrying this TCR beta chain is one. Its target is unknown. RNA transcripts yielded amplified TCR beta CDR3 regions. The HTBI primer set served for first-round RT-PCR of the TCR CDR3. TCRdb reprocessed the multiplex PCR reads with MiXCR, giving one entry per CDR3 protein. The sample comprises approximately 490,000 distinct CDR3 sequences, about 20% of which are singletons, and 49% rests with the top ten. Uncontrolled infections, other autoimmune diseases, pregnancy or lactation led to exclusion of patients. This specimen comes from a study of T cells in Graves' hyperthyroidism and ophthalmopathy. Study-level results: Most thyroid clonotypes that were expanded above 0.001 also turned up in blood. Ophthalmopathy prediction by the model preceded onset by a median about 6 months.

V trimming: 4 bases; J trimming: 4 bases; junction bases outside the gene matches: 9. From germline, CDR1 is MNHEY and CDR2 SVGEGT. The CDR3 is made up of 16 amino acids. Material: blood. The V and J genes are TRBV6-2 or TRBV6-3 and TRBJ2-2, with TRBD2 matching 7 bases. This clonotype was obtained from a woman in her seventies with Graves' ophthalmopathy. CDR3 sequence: CASSSRAGDLTGELFF. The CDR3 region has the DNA TGTGCCAGCAGTTCCCGGGCGGGAGACCTCACCGGGGAGCTGTTTTTT.